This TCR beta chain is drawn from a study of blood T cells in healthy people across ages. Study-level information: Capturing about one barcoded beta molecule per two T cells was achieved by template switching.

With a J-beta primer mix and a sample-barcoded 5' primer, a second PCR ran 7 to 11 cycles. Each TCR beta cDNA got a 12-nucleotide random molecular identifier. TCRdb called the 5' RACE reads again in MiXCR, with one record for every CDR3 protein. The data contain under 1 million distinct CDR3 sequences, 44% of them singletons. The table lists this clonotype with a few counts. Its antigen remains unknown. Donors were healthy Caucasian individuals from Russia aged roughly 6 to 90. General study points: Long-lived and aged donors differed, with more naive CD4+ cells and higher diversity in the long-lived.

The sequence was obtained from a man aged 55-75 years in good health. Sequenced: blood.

CDR3 residues: CASSQEGGRVEKLFF. The CDR3 DNA reads as TGCGCCAGCAGCCAAGAGGGGGGGCGCGTTGAAAAACTGTTTTTT. V is TRBV4-3 and J is TRBJ1-4, with TRBD1 as a possible D gene (6 bases). The CDR3 is 15 amino acids. V was clipped by 0 bases and J by 7 bases, with 12 bases between them. Germline CDR1 and CDR2: LGHNA and YSLEER.